The present TCR beta chain was sequenced within a study of blood T cell repertoires in COVID-19. Across the study: Acute and convalescent COVID-19 specimens originated in the United States, Italy and Spain. T cells, B-cell-depleted T cells, or PBMCs supplied cDNA or gDNA.

The table came from immunoSEQ multiplex PCR; TCRdb's copy has only in-frame clones and leaves some out. Among around 210,000 clones listed, approximately 88% were seen once. Trimming took 1 base from V and 8 from J, leaving 12 bases between them. The CDR3 loop spans 14 amino acids. Germline V gives CDR1 SEHNR, CDR2 FQNEAQ (reference sequence). The count of this clone is one. Cohorts were determined from participant-reported clinical history. What the recovered Cohort 3 donors had was two negative PCRs, clearance, or symptom resolution. Sequencing used PBMCs or T cells enriched from blood (not recorded which). This receptor was obtained from a woman aged 18-30 years who had recovered from COVID-19. The V gene is TRBV7-9, the J gene TRBJ2-1; D gene uncertain. The chain's CDR3 is CASSLGQNLYEQFF. For the CDR3, the DNA is TGTGCCAGCAGCTTAGGTCAGAATTTATATGAGCAGTTCTTC.